The sequence of this T cell receptor (beta chain) was determined in a study of cytomegalovirus exposure and HLA in healthy donors. Study-wide results and limits: It has been reported that TCR beta sequences accurately predicted the HLA-A and HLA-B alleles of most subjects. For presence/absence analyses, sequencing depth was assumed to be roughly uniform across donors. Follow-up analysis later connected one missense variant in DCLRE1C with trimming of TCR beta V- and J-genes.

With regard to this clone: Its antigen is unknown.

The CDR3 covers 16 residues. Per the germline V gene, CDR1 is KGHSH and CDR2 is LQKENI. V was trimmed by 3 bases and J by 0 bases, leaving 11 bases between them. Primers for the PCR totalled 60 Vbeta and 13 Jbeta. Generated by immunoSEQ multiplex PCR, the TCRdb table keeps only in-frame clones and is missing some. The data hold about 120,000 clones, with more than 70% observed a single time. The chain carries TRBV18 and TRBJ2-2; D is ambiguous. Sequenced input: PBMCs. The clonotype originates from a woman aged 55-70 years in good health and CMV-seropositive. The CDR3 DNA reads TGTGCCAGCTCACCTCGGGTAGCCACGAACACCGGGGAGCTGTTTTTT. Protein product: CASSPRVATNTGELFF.